This entry lists 23 T cell receptor beta chains sequenced from one sample in a study of technical replicates of blood from several donors. Here immunoSEQ multiplex PCR was the method, and the copy in TCRdb shows in-frame clones only, minus some. The repertoire holds tens of thousands of clones, about 91% seen once, with about 0.27% in the top ten. Sequencing input: T cells isolated from PBMCs. Source of these receptors: a human donor in good health.

The rearrangement joins TRBV7-7 to TRBJ1-1; D remains unclear. CDR3 length: 13 amino acids. Trimming removed 5 bases at V and 3 bases at J, with 10 bases between. Per the germline V gene, CDR1 is SSHAT and CDR2 is FNYEAQ (reference sequence). The CDR3 sequence is CASSPNTDTEAFF. The CDR3 nucleotides are TGTGCCAGCAGCCCCAACACAGACACTGAAGCTTTCTTT.

V usage is TRBV19 and J usage is TRBJ1-2; 7 positions match TRBD1. The germline V gene has CDR1 LNHDA and CDR2 SQIVND (reference sequence). The CDR3 runs 14 residues. Germline trimming cut 5 bases from V and 1 base from J; bases unmatched to any gene: 4. DNA for the CDR3: TGTGCCAGTAGTGTTACAGGGGTTAACTATGGCTACACCTTC. Translating gives CASSVTGVNYGYTF.

The gene calls are TRBV28 and TRBJ1-3, with D perhaps matching TRBD1 (5 bases). This CDR3 has 13 amino acids. V gave up 6 bases and J gave up 2 bases, with 8 bases separating them. Germline V gene data show CDR1 as MDHEN and CDR2 as SYDVKM. The DNA for the CDR3 is TGTGCCAGCAGACCAGGGCCTGGAAACACCATATATTTT. It encodes CASRPGPGNTIYF.

The V and J genes are TRBV27 and TRBJ2-5; 9 nucleotides align to TRBD2. Germline assignment: CDR1 MNHEY and CDR2 SMNVEV (reference sequence). The CDR3 contains 14 residues. V trimming: 0 bases; J trimming: 4 bases; junction bases outside the gene matches: 0. CDR3 sequence: CASSLSTSGETQYF. DNA of the CDR3: TGTGCCAGCAGTTTATCGACTAGCGGAGAGACCCAGTACTTC.

This chain links TRBV5-4 with TRBJ2-5, with TRBD2 as a possible D gene (5 bases). Trimming pared 4 bases from V and 4 bases from J, leaving 5 bases between. Germline CDR1 SGHNT, CDR2 YYREEE (reference sequence). This CDR3 has 11 residues. Here the CDR3 reads CASSGRETQYF. The CDR3, as DNA: TGTGCCAGCAGCGGGAGAGAGACCCAGTACTTC.

The chain is built from TRBV7-9 and TRBJ1-2; TRBD1 agrees at 8 bases. The ends lost 5 bases at V and 8 bases at J; junction bases unmatched: 7. Germline assignment: CDR1 SEHNR and CDR2 FQNEAQ (reference sequence). The CDR3 is made up of 13 amino acids. CDR3 sequence reads: CASSPEDRVGYTF. The CDR3 DNA sequence: TGTGCCAGCAGCCCGGAGGACAGGGTGGGCTACACCTTC. The variable domain in full, completed from reference TRBV7-9 and TRBJ1-2, reads DTGVSQNPRHKITKRGQNVTFRCDPISEHNRLYWYRQTLGQGPEFLTYFQNEAQLEKSRLLSDRFSAERPKGSFSTLEIQRTEQGDSAMYLCASSPEDRVGYTFGSGTRLTVV.

The chain is built from TRBV11-2 and TRBJ2-7; no reliable D call. Germline assignment: CDR1 SGHAT and CDR2 FQNNGV. V was shortened by 0 bases and J by 0 bases, with 9 bases between the two germline ends. The length of the CDR3 is 15 residues. The chain's CDR3 is CASSLDGEPSYEQYF. CDR3 sequence (DNA): TGTGCCAGCAGCTTAGATGGTGAGCCCTCCTACGAGCAGTACTTC.

This chain joins TRBV2 and TRBJ2-7, with D uncertain. Trimming cost V 3 bases and J 1 base, with 7 bases left between them. This CDR3 spans 13 amino acids. Germline V gene sequence: CDR1 SNHLY, CDR2 FYNNEI. CDR3 coding DNA: TGTGCCAGCAGTGACCGGTTTTCCTACGAGCAGTACTTC. Its protein product is CASSDRFSYEQYF.

The chain couples TRBV11-3 to TRBJ1-1, with D unresolved. CDR1 is SGHNT and CDR2 is YENEEA in the germline V gene. V was pared by 5 bases and J by 1 base, with 8 bases between. This CDR3 spans 13 amino acids. This CDR3 is CASSPAGNTEAFF. CDR3 in DNA: TGTGCCAGCAGCCCGGCAGGGAACACTGAAGCTTTCTTT. The entire variable domain, with the rest obtained from reference TRBV11-3 and TRBJ1-1, is as follows: EAGVVQSPRYKIIEKKQPVAFWCNPISGHNTLYWYLQNLGQGPELLIRYENEEAVDDSQLPKDRFSAERLKGVDSTLKIQPAELGDSAVYLCASSPAGNTEAFFGQGTRLTVV.

This clone was seen only once. The chain joins TRBV5-1 to TRBJ2-5; D is undetermined. Germline V gene data show CDR1 as SGHRS and CDR2 as YFSETQ. The V gene lost 0 bases and the J gene lost 5 bases, with 8 bases spanning the gap. The CDR3 consists of 13 residues. CDR3 in amino acids: CASSLDQVETQYF. The CDR3 nucleotides are TGCGCCAGCAGCTTGGATCAGGTTGAGACCCAGTACTTC.

V usage is TRBV5-1 and J usage is TRBJ2-1; a weak D match, TRBD1 (5 bases). Germline V gene sequence: CDR1 SGHRS, CDR2 YFSETQ. Trimming took 1 base from V and 4 from J, leaving 9 bases between them. The CDR3 runs 14 residues. The CDR3 region has the DNA TGCGCCAGCAGCTTGAGGGGTCCATACAATGAGCAGTTCTTC. Its translation: CASSLRGPYNEQFF. The full variable domain, rest sourced from reference TRBV5-1 and TRBJ2-1, is KAGVTQTPRYLIKTRGQQVTLSCSPISGHRSVSWYQQTPGQGLQFLFEYFSETQRNKGNFPGRFSGRQFSNSRSEMNVSTLELGDSALYLCASSLRGPYNEQFFGPGTRLTVL.

This clone was seen once. The V and J genes are TRBV7-2 and TRBJ2-5; D is perhaps TRBD2 (5 bases). V gave up 5 bases and J gave up 5 bases, with 24 bases separating them. The germline CDR1 and CDR2 sequences are SGHTA and FQGNSA. The CDR3 sequence is 17 residues long. CDR3 in amino acids: CASSALYSVSAKETQYF. CDR3 DNA sequence: TGTGCCAGCAGCGCACTATATTCGGTTAGCGCAAAGGAGACCCAGTACTTC.

The V call is TRBV5-4, the J call TRBJ1-2; 9 nucleotides align to TRBD1. J was trimmed by 8 bases and V by 4 bases; bases with no gene match: 18. The CDR3 runs 17 residues. In germline, CDR1 is SGHNT, CDR2 YYREEE (reference sequence). CDR3 DNA: TGTGCCAGCAGCCGCTATGCGAAGGACAGGGGTGGTTGGGGCTACACCTTC. It is translated as CASSRYAKDRGGWGYTF.

This chain joins TRBV7-3 and TRBJ2-5, with 8 bases aligning to TRBD1. The ends lost 5 bases at V and 4 bases at J; junction bases unmatched: 6. Germline values: CDR1 SGHTA, CDR2 FQGTGA. CDR3 length equals 14 residues. This CDR3 is CASSITGGGETQYF. In DNA, the CDR3 is TGTGCCAGCAGCATCACAGGGGGAGGAGAGACCCAGTACTTC.

The CDR3 sequence is CASSQAPQRMLYEQYF. The CDR3 DNA is TGTGCCAGCAGCCAAGCCCCCCAGCGGATGCTCTACGAGCAGTACTTC. The chain joins TRBV14 to TRBJ2-7, with D possibly matching TRBD2 (5 bases). This CDR3 is built from 16 residues. The V end was cut by 1 base, the J end by 3 bases, with 16 bases between. Germline values: CDR1 SGHDN, CDR2 FVKESK.

The genes are TRBV6-5 and TRBJ1-1; D may be TRBD1 (5 bases). The V end lost 6 bases, the J end lost 0 bases, and 11 bases lay between the germline ends. CDR3 length: 14 amino acids. The germline gives CDR1 MNHEY, CDR2 SVGAGI. The CDR3 DNA reads as TGTGCCAGCAGCCGGGGGAGGATGAACACTGAAGCTTTCTTT. Protein: CASSRGRMNTEAFF.

Concerning this clone itself: Other nucleotide sequences in the sample specify the same CDR3. This chain links TRBV9 with TRBJ2-7; D may be TRBD2 (6 bases). CDR3 length equals 14 residues. Trimming cost V 0 bases and J 2 bases, with 9 bases left between them. Germline-derived CDR1 and CDR2 are SGDLS and YYNGEE. The CDR3 is CASSVGAGTYEQYF. The CDR3 region has the DNA TGTGCCAGCAGCGTAGGTGCGGGAACCTACGAGCAGTACTTC.

The chain employs TRBV7-9 and TRBJ1-4; tentatively, D is TRBD1 (5 bases). The V gene's germline CDR1 is SEHNR and CDR2 FQNEAQ (reference sequence). This CDR3 contains 14 residues. V was trimmed by 7 bases and J by 7 bases, leaving 16 bases between them. The CDR3, as DNA: TGTGCCAGCACCTACAGCCCGCAGGGTGAAAAACTGTTTTTT. Residues: CASTYSPQGEKLFF.

The V gene is TRBV2, the J gene TRBJ1-1; D perhaps matches TRBD1 (5 bases). V was pared by 8 bases and J by 2 bases, with 18 bases between. The CDR3 is 15 amino acids. CDR1 is SNHLY, CDR2 FYNNEI, per germline. The CDR3 region has the DNA TGTGCCAGCCAGGTTTCGACAGAAGTAAACACTGAAGCTTTCTTT. This encodes CASQVSTEVNTEAFF.

The chain has TRBV5-4 and TRBJ1-2; 9 bases map to TRBD1. The CDR3 runs 15 residues. Germline lookup yields CDR1 SGHNT and CDR2 YYREEE (reference sequence). Trimming at V came to 2 bases and at J to 4 bases, leaving 6 bases not matched to a gene. The DNA for the CDR3 is TGTGCCAGCAGCTTTTGGGACAGGGACTCCTATGGCTACACCTTC. This codes for CASSFWDRDSYGYTF.

For this clone: The junction departs from germline at one end; a sequencing error may be responsible. The gene calls are TRBV5-1 and TRBJ1-1; D perhaps matches TRBD1 (6 bases). Looked up from germline, CDR1 is SGHRS and CDR2 is YFSETQ. The CDR3 totals 13 residues. For the CDR3, the DNA is TGCGCCAGCGGCCCCGTACAGGGCGCTGAAGCCTTCTTT. Protein product: CASGPVQGAEAFF.

This chain links TRBV5-1 with TRBJ2-6; no reliable D call. Germline V gene data show CDR1 as SGHRS and CDR2 as YFSETQ. The CDR3 spans 16 residues. The V end lost 2 bases, the J end lost 0 bases, and 9 bases lay between the germline ends. The CDR3 here is CASSFRNLSGANVLTF. DNA of the CDR3: TGCGCCAGCAGCTTTAGAAACCTCTCTGGGGCCAACGTCCTGACTTTC. The full variable domain, with the rest looked up from reference TRBV5-1 and TRBJ2-6, is KAGVTQTPRYLIKTRGQQVTLSCSPISGHRSVSWYQQTPGQGLQFLFEYFSETQRNKGNFPGRFSGRQFSNSRSEMNVSTLELGDSALYLCASSFRNLSGANVLTFGAGSRLTVL.

V is TRBV21-1 and J is TRBJ2-7; TRBD1, as called in the table, went unchecked against the DNA. TRBV21-1 is recorded as a pseudogene. This CDR3 has 12 residues. The CDR3 DNA sequence: TGTGCCAGCACCCACAGGGATGACGAGCAGTACTTC. Translation: CASTHRDDEQYF.